This T cell receptor (beta chain) was found in a study of cytomegalovirus exposure and HLA in healthy donors. Study-level results: Many donors shared some public TCRs, even though most TCR sequences were rare.

The PCR was carried out with 60 Vbeta primers and 13 Jbeta primers. The assay was immunoSEQ multiplex PCR, and TCRdb's table has in-frame clones only and misses some. The top ten clones hold about 1.5% of a sample with about 130,000 clones, approximately 85% of them seen once. Worth noting for this clone: Antigen unknown. Mismatch with germline at one junction end may stem from a read error.

This CDR3 comprises 17 residues. Germline loops: CDR1 SEHNR, CDR2 FQNEAQ (reference sequence). The sample consisted of PBMCs. This receptor was identified in a boy aged 10-17 years in good health and CMV-seronegative. The J gene is TRBJ1-3, the V gene TRBV7-9; 7 bases align to TRBD1. The CDR3 loop reads CSSSSKQGTLLGNTIYF. DNA for the CDR3: TGTTCCAGCAGCTCGAAACAGGGGACTTTGTTAGGAAACACCATATATTTT.